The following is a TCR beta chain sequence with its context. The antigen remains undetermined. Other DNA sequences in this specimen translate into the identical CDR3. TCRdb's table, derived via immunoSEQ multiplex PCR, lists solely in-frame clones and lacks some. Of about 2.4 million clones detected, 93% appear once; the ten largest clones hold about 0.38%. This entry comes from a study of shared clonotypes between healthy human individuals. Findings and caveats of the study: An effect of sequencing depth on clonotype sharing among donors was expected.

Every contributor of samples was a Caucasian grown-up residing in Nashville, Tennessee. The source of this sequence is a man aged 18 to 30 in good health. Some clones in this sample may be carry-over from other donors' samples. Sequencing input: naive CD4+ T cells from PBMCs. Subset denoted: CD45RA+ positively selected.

The DNA for the CDR3 is TGTGCCAGCAGCCTTGGATCCTACGAGCAGTACTTC. It codes for CASSLGSYEQYF. The chain combines TRBV6-1 with TRBJ2-7; D not certain. The CDR3 consists of 12 residues. V lost 6 bases, J lost 1 base, and 7 bases lay in between. Germline V gene sequence: CDR1 MNHNS, CDR2 SASEGT.